This T cell receptor (beta chain) was identified in a study of control samples from healthy donors and cancer patients. Assay used: immunoSEQ multiplex PCR; TCRdb lists only in-frame clones, some missing. The data hold roughly 150,000 clones, with 93% observed a single time. The CDR3 loop spans 17 amino acids. Trimming stripped 1 base from V and 0 bases from J, with 14 bases between. Germline V gene lookup returns CDR1 LNHNV and CDR2 YYDKDF (reference sequence). What was sequenced was blood. The clonotype comes from a man aged 18 to 35 in good health. V gene TRBV15 combines with J gene TRBJ2-3; D ambiguous. The DNA of the CDR3 is TGTGCCACCAGCAGAGGGGCCAGTCAGACTAGCACAGATACGCAGTATTTT. Amino acids: CATSRGASQTSTDTQYF.